A single sample is the source of the 18 T cell receptor beta chains below, sequenced in a study of T cell responses to AZD1222 COVID-19 vaccine. Libraries were prepared by immunoSEQ multiplex PCR; TCRdb keeps only in-frame clonotypes and omits some of them. The table includes under 110,000 clones, just over 85% detected once. Source: peripheral blood, taken on day 0 of AZD1222 vaccination. Receptors were obtained from an adult in good health.

The chain links TRBV27 to TRBJ1-5, with D unclear. With 6 bases removed from V and 4 bases from J, the gap between germline ends came to 13 bases. The CDR3 is 14 amino acids. Germline loops: CDR1 MNHEY, CDR2 SMNVEV (reference sequence). The chain's CDR3 is CASRPTGANQPQHF. The DNA of the CDR3 is TGTGCCAGCAGACCCACGGGAGCGAATCAGCCCCAGCATTTT.

In this sample, this clone turned up once. The J gene is TRBJ1-2, the V gene TRBV28, with 9 positions matching TRBD1. The trim removed 5 bases at V and 8 bases at J, leaving 6 bases unmatched. This CDR3 region has 13 residues. The V gene's germline CDR1 is MDHEN and CDR2 SYDVKM. CDR3 in DNA: TGTGCCAGCAGTAAACAGGGGGCGATAGGCTACACCTTC. Translated: CASSKQGAIGYTF.

This clone was seen just once. The V and J genes are TRBV24-1 and TRBJ2-1; D is unresolved. This CDR3 has 15 amino acids. Germline V CDR1 and CDR2: KGHDR, SFDVKD. With 4 bases removed from V and 1 base from J, the gap between germline ends came to 10 bases. The CDR3 DNA sequence: TGTGCCACCAGTGAAACTGGACGGTCCTACAATGAGCAGTTCTTC. It specifies CATSETGRSYNEQFF.

The chain combines TRBV7-9 with TRBJ2-7, with TRBD1 matching 11 bases. The germline CDR1 and CDR2 sequences are SEHNR and FQNEAQ (reference sequence). Trimming cost V 1 base and J 2 bases; bases outside gene matches: 1. The CDR3 extends over 15 amino acids. In nucleotides, the CDR3 is TGTGCCAGCAGCTTAGGGGGACAGGGGGCCTACGAGCAGTACTTC. Its protein product is CASSLGGQGAYEQYF.

The V gene is TRBV11-2, the J gene TRBJ1-5, with D tentatively TRBD1 (5 bases). The germline V gene has CDR1 SGHAT and CDR2 FQNNGV. V was cut by 5 bases and J by 11 bases, with 16 bases left in between. This CDR3 region has 13 residues. The CDR3 loop is CASSLWGGEAQHF. As DNA, the CDR3 is TGTGCCAGCAGCCTCTGGGGGGGGGAAGCCCAGCATTTT.

This clone was seen more than once but under ten times. The rearrangement joins TRBV28 to TRBJ1-1; perhaps TRBD1 as D (6 bases). CDR1 and CDR2 (germline): MDHEN, SYDVKM. The CDR3 contains 16 residues. The V end lost 5 bases, the J end lost 7 bases, and 23 bases lay between the germline ends. The CDR3 sequence is CASSADKFGGLNEAFF. As DNA, the CDR3 is TGTGCCAGCAGTGCCGATAAGTTTGGGGGGCTAAATGAAGCTTTCTTT.

The chain uses TRBV10-3 and TRBJ2-1, with D possibly TRBD2 on 6 matching bases. Germline lookup yields CDR1 ENHRY and CDR2 SYGVKD. The CDR3 totals 17 residues. V lost 2 bases and J lost 0, with 14 bases in between. The CDR3 nucleotides read TGTGCCATCAGTGAGCGGGGGTCGGGGAGCTCCTACAATGAGCAGTTCTTC. Translation gives CAISERGSGSSYNEQFF.

J is TRBJ1-6 and V is TRBV28; D unresolved. V lost 3 bases and J 12 bases, leaving 6 bases between the germline ends. This CDR3 region has 11 residues. Germline values: CDR1 MDHEN, CDR2 SYDVKM. This CDR3 is CASSLGRPLHF. CDR3 nucleotide sequence: TGTGCCAGCAGTTTGGGGAGACCCCTCCACTTT.

The V and J genes are TRBV6-2 or TRBV6-3 and TRBJ1-3; D is uncertain. Germline V lookup: CDR1 MNHEY, CDR2 SVGEGT. The CDR3 runs 15 residues. Trimming left V 5 bases short and J 3 bases short, with 14 bases between. CDR3 in DNA: TGTGCCAGCAGTGCGGGTCTGTATGGTGGAAACACCATATATTTT. Translating it yields CASSAGLYGGNTIYF.

The chain recombines TRBV18 with TRBJ2-7, with 8 bases that match TRBD1. Germline V gene sequence: CDR1 KGHSH, CDR2 LQKENI. The CDR3 sequence is 15 residues long. The V segment lost 5 bases and the J segment 1 base; nucleotides outside the gene matches: 7. The CDR3 loop is CASSRGQDLSYEQYF. CDR3 nucleotide sequence: TGTGCCAGCTCAAGGGGACAGGACCTTTCCTACGAGCAGTACTTC.

This chain joins TRBV12-3 or TRBV12-4 and TRBJ2-7; possibly TRBD1 for D (6 bases). The CDR3 has 13 amino acids. V gave up 7 bases and J gave up 5 bases, with 15 bases separating them. CDR3 DNA: TGTGCCAGCACTGAACAGGGTACCCACGAGCAGTACTTC. Protein sequence: CASTEQGTHEQYF.

The chain joins TRBV4-2 to TRBJ1-1; D is perhaps TRBD1 (5 bases). The V end lost 8 bases, the J end lost 4 bases, and 23 bases lay between the germline ends. The CDR3 has 16 amino acids. CDR1 is LGHNA, CDR2 YNFKEQ, per germline. The CDR3 sequence is CASGGIWGGKRTEAFF. The CDR3 coding sequence is TGTGCCAGCGGCGGAATCTGGGGGGGAAAGCGCACTGAAGCTTTCTTT.

V is TRBV14 and J is TRBJ1-4, with D unclear. CDR1 and CDR2 (germline): SGHDN, FVKESK. The CDR3 length is 15 residues. V was shortened by 4 bases and J by 0 bases, with 9 bases between the two germline ends. As DNA, the CDR3 is TGTGCCAGCAGCCCATTATCTGCAACTAATGAAAAACTGTTTTTT. This encodes CASSPLSATNEKLFF.

The chain has TRBV6-5 and TRBJ2-3; no clear D gene. The germline gives CDR1 MNHEY, CDR2 SVGAGI. The CDR3 runs 12 residues. The germline V and J ends were trimmed by 5 bases and 6 bases, with 9 bases remaining between them. The CDR3 is CASSHTSDTQYF. The CDR3 region has the DNA TGTGCCAGCAGTCACACCAGCGATACGCAGTATTTT.

The chain combines TRBV19 with TRBJ1-3; tentative D call: TRBD1 (5 bases). Per germline, CDR1 LNHDA and CDR2 SQIVND (reference sequence). Trimming pared 2 bases from V and 9 bases from J, leaving 11 bases between. This CDR3 has 13 amino acids. The CDR3 reads CASSIKSGTTIYF. The CDR3 bases are TGTGCCAGTAGTATAAAATCCGGGACCACCATATATTTT.

This chain uses TRBV7-3 with TRBJ2-7; D could derive from TRBD1 or TRBD2 (5 bases each). V lost 5 bases and J lost 6, with 23 bases in between. Germline lookup yields CDR1 SGHTA and CDR2 FQGTGA. The CDR3 runs to 16 residues. The CDR3: CASSPTGTGRGSEQYF. Here the CDR3 DNA reads TGTGCCAGCAGCCCAACCGGGACGGGAAGAGGGAGCGAGCAGTACTTC.

The CDR3 DNA follows: TGTGCCAGCGGCCCCCATCTGAACACTGAAGCTTTCTTT. Encoded protein: CASGPHLNTEAFF. This chain joins TRBV28 and TRBJ1-1; D call uncertain. Germline values: CDR1 MDHEN, CDR2 SYDVKM. Trimming shortened V by 8 bases and J by 0 bases, and 10 bases separated the two germline ends. The CDR3 is 13 residues long.

This chain uses TRBV7-9 with TRBJ2-7; unclear D gene. CDR3 length: 14 residues. V was cut by 4 bases and J by 0 bases, with 10 bases left in between. The germline gives CDR1 SEHNR, CDR2 FQNEAQ (reference sequence). In DNA, the CDR3 is TGTGCCAGCAGCTCCCGGGTTAGCTCCTACGAGCAGTACTTC. This translates into CASSSRVSSYEQYF.